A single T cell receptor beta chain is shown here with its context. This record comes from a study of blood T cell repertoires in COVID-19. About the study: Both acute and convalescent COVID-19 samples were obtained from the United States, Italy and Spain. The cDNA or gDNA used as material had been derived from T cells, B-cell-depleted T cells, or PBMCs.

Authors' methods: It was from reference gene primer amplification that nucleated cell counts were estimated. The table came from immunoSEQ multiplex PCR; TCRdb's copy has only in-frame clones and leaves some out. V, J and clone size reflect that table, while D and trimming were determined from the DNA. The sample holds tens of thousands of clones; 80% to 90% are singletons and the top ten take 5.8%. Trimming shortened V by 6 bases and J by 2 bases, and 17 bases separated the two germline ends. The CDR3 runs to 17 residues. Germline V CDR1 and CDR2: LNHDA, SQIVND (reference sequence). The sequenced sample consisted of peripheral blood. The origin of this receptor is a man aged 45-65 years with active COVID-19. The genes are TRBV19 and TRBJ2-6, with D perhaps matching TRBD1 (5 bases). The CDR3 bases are TGTGCCAGTAGGCCTTTAGTAGGGGATACTGGGGCCAACGTCCTGACTTTC. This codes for CASRPLVGDTGANVLTF.